This TCR beta chain is from a study of shared clonotypes between healthy human individuals. Study observations and caveats: Though the depth was large, rarefaction showed that sorted-subset sequencing was incomplete. Larger estimated richness was generally recorded for naive subsets relative to memory subsets.

Genomic DNA per cell subset filled all wells of several immunoSEQ plates. The data were produced by immunoSEQ multiplex PCR, yet TCRdb's version contains in-frame clones alone and is incomplete. The sample consists of over a million clones, approximately 96% of them appearing once. Naive CD4+ cells were CD45RA-selected; the remaining cells were memory. CDR1 SGHNT and CDR2 YYREEE come from the germline V gene (reference sequence). Trimming removed 0 bases from V and 1 base from J; junction bases left unmatched: 3. CDR3 length: 15 amino acids. This clone was counted once. The antigen remains unidentified. Other nucleotide sequences in the sample specify the same CDR3.

This clonotype was sampled from a man aged 30-40 years in good health. The chain combines TRBV5-4 with TRBJ1-1, with 7 bases lining up with TRBD1. Sequencing used naive CD4+ T cells sorted from blood. Subset noted: CD45RA+ positively selected. In DNA form, the CDR3 reads TGTGCCAGCAGCTTGGGGGACAGAAGGAACACTGAAGCTTTCTTT. It encodes CASSLGDRRNTEAFF.